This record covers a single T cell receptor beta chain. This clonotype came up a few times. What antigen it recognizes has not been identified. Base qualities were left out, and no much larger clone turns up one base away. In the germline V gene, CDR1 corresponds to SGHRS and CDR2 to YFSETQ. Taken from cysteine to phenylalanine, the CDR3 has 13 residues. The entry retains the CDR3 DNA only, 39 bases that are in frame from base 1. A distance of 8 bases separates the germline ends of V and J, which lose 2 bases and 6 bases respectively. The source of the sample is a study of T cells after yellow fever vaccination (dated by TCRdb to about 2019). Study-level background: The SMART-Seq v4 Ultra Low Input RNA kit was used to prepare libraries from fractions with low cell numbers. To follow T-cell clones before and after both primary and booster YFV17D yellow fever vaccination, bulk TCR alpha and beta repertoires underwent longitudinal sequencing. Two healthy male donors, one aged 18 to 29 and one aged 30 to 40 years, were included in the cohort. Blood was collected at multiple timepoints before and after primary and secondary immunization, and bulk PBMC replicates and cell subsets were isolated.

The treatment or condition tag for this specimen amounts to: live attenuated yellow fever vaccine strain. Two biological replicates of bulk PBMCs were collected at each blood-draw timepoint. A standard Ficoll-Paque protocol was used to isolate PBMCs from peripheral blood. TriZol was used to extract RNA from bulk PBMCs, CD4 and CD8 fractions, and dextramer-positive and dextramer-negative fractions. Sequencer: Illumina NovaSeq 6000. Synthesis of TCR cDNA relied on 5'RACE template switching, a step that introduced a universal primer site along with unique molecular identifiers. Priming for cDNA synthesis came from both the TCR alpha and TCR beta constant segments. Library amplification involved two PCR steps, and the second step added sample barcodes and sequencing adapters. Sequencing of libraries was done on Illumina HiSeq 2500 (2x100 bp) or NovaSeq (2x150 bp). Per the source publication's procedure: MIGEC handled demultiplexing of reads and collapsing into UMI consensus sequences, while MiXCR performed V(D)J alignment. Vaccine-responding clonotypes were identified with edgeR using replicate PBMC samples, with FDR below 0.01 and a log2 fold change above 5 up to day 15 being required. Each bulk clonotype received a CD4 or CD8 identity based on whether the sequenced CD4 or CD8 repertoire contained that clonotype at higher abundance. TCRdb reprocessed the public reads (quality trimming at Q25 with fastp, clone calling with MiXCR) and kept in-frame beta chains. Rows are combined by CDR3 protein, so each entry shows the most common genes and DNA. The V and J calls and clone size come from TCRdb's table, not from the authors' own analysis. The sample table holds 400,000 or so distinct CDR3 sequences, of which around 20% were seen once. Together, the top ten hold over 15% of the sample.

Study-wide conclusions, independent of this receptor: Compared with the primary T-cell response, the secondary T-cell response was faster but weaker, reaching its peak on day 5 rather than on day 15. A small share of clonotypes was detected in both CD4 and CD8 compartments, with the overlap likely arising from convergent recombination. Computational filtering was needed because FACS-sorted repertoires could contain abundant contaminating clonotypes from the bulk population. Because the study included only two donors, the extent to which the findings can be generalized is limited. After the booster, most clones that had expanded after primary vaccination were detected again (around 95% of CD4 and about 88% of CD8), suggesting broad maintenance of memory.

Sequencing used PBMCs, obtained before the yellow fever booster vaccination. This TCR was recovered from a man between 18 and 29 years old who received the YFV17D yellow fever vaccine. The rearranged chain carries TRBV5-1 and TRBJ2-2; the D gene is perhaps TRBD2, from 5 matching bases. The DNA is TGCGCCAGCAGCTTCGGCGGGTCCGGGGAGCTGTTTTTT. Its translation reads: CASSFGGSGELFF.